The present TCR beta chain was sequenced within a study of graft-versus-host responses after intestinal transplantation. The table lists this clone with a count of one. Its antigen is unidentified. Assay: immunoSEQ multiplex PCR; the TCRdb copy retains only in-frame clones and omits some. Here the sample spans under 150,000 clones, approximately 92% being singletons. The sample was unstimulated CD4+ T cells sorted from spleen or lymph node cells, taken before intestinal transplant. The sequence came from a human donor who received an intestinal transplant.

The CDR3 loop reads CASTTGRTLNTEAFF. The CDR3 DNA is TGTGCCAGCACCACGGGACGGACGTTGAACACTGAAGCTTTCTTT. The chain is built from TRBV6-6 and TRBJ1-1, with a possible D match to TRBD1 (5 bases). The V end was cut by 7 bases, the J end by 0 bases, with 15 bases between. The CDR3 loop spans 15 amino acids. Germline V gives CDR1 MNHNY, CDR2 SVGAGI (reference sequence).